These 6 T cell receptor beta chains came from one sample sequenced in a study of T-cell reconstitution after alpha-beta-depleted transplantation in children. The library targeted TCRbeta and was prepared with unique molecular identifiers. TCRdb fed the PCR reads into MiXCR, producing one record per CDR3 protein. There are 550,000 to 800,000 distinct CDR3 sequences in the sample; over 10% occur only once, and approximately 0.8% lies in the top ten. This material consisted of PBMCs, taken before TCRalphabeta/CD19-depleted stem cell transplant. Receptors were obtained from a girl aged 2 to 9 with congenital amegakaryocytic thrombocytopenia, due to receive a stem cell transplant.

In its sample, this clonotype was seen a few times. V and J are TRBV20-1 and TRBJ2-1; D not resolved. V was clipped by 5 bases and J by 0 bases, with 11 bases between them. The CDR3 spans 14 residues. The germline CDR1 and CDR2 sequences are DFQATT and SNEGSKA (reference sequence). The CDR3: CSAPRRNSYNEQFF. The CDR3 DNA reads as TGCAGTGCTCCCCGCAGGAACTCCTACAATGAGCAGTTCTTC.

Many counts were recorded for this clonotype. V is TRBV5-1 and J is TRBJ2-7; D ambiguous. V lost 1 base and J 1 base, leaving 6 bases between the germline ends. The CDR3 is 13 residues long. Germline V lookup: CDR1 SGHRS, CDR2 YFSETQ. The CDR3 spells CASSLIESYEQYF. CDR3 coding DNA: TGCGCCAGCAGCTTGATCGAGTCCTACGAGCAGTACTTC.

The table lists this clonotype with many counts. The gene calls are TRBV5-6 and TRBJ2-2; the D gene is possibly TRBD2 (5 bases). The CDR3 runs to 13 residues. Looked up from germline, CDR1 is SGHDT and CDR2 is YYEEEE. Trimming took 2 bases from V and 3 from J, leaving 5 bases between them. CDR3: CASSFGDTGELFF. The CDR3 nucleotides are TGTGCCAGCAGCTTCGGGGACACCGGGGAGCTGTTTTTT.

The table lists this clonotype with many counts. The rearrangement uses TRBV20-1 and TRBJ2-5; TRBD2 aligns across 8 bases. This CDR3 spans 15 amino acids. Germline V gene sequence: CDR1 DFQATT, CDR2 SNEGSKA (reference sequence). After removal of 0 bases from V and 3 bases from J, the junction contained 6 bases not matched to a gene. The CDR3 DNA reads as TGCAGTGCTAGAGATTTTTTAGCGGGAAAAGAGACCCAGTACTTC. It translates to CSARDFLAGKETQYF.

This clonotype was found a few times. V gene TRBV12-3 or TRBV12-4 combines with J gene TRBJ2-1; TRBD2 matches at 7 bases. The V segment lost 5 bases and the J segment 0 bases; nucleotides outside the gene matches: 4. The CDR3 covers 15 residues. In DNA form, the CDR3 reads TGTGCCAGCAGTCACCGACTAGCCTCCTACAATGAGCAGTTCTTC. Translation gives CASSHRLASYNEQFF.

The rearrangement links TRBV20-1 to TRBJ2-2; D is perhaps TRBD2 (5 bases). There are 12 residues in the CDR3. In germline, CDR1 is DFQATT, CDR2 SNEGSKA (reference sequence). Trimming stripped 4 bases from V and 6 bases from J, with 9 bases between. CDR3 DNA sequence: TGCAGTGCTAAACTAGAACCCGGGGAGCTGTTTTTT. As protein: CSAKLEPGELFF.